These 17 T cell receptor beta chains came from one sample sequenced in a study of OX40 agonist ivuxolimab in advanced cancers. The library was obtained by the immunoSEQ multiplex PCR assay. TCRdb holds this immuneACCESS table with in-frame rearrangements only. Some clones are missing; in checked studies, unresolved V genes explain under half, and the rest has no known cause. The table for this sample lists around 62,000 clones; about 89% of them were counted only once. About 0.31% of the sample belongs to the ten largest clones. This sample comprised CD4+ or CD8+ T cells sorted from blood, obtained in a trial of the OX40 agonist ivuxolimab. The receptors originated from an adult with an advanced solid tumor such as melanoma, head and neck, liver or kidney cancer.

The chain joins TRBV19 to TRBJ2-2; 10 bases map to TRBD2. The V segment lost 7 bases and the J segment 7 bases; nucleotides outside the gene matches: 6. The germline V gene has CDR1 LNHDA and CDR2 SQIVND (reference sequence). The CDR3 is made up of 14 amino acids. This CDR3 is CASKTSGNGGELFF. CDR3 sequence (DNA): TGTGCCAGTAAAACTAGCGGGAACGGCGGGGAGCTGTTTTTT.

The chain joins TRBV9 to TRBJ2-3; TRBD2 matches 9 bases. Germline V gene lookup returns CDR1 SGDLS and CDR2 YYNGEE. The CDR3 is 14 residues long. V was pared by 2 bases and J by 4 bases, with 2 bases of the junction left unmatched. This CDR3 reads CASSVGGRADTQYF. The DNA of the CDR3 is TGTGCCAGCAGCGTTGGCGGGAGGGCAGATACGCAGTATTTT.

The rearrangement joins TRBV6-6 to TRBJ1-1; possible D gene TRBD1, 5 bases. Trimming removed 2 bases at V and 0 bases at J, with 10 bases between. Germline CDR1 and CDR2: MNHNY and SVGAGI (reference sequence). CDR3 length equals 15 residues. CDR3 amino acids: CASSYRGIVNTEAFF. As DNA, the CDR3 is TGTGCCAGCAGTTACAGGGGAATTGTGAACACTGAAGCTTTCTTT.

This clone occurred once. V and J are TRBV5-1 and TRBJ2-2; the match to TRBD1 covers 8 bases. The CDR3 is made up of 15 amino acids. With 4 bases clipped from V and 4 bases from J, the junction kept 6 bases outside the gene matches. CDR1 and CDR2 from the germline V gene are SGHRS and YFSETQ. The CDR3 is CASSRGQVGTGELFF. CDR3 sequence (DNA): TGCGCCAGCAGCCGGGGACAGGTCGGCACCGGGGAGCTGTTTTTT.

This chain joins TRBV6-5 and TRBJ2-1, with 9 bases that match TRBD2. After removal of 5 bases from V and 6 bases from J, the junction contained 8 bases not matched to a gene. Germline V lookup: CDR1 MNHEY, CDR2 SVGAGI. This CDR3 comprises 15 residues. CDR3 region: CASSLAGGSGNEQFF. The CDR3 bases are TGTGCCAGCAGTCTGGCGGGGGGGTCGGGCAATGAGCAGTTCTTC.

The CDR3 loop is CAISDVGQGNYGYTF. The CDR3, as DNA: TGTGCCATCAGTGATGTGGGACAGGGCAACTATGGCTACACCTTC. The chain employs TRBV10-3 and TRBJ1-2; 9 bases fit TRBD1. The CDR3 covers 15 residues. Per germline, CDR1 ENHRY and CDR2 SYGVKD. The V gene end was trimmed by 3 bases and the J gene end by 2 bases; junction bases not matched to a gene: 4.

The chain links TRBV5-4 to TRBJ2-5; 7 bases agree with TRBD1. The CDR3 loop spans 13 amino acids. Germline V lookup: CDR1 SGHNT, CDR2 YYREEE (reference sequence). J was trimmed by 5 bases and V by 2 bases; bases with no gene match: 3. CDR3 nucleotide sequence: TGTGCCAGCAGCTTTCGCAGGGGGGAGACCCAGTACTTC. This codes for CASSFRRGETQYF.

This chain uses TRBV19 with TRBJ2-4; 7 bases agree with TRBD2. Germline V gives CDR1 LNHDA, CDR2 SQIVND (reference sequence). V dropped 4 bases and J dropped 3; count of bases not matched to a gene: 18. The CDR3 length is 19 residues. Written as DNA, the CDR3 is TGTGCCAGTAGTACCCTGGCCGGGGGAGGGAATCAAGTCAAAAACATTCAGTACTTC. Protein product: CASSTLAGGGNQVKNIQYF.

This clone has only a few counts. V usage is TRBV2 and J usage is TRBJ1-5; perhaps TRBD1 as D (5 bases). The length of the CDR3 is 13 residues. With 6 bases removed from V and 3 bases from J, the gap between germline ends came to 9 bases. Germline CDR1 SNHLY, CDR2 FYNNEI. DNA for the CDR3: TGTGCCAGCAGACAGGCCTACAATCAGCCCCAGCATTTT. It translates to CASRQAYNQPQHF.

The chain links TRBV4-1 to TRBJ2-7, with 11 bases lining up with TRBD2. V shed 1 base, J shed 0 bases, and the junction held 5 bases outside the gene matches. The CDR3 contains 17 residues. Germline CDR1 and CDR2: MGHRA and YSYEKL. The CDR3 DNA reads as TGCGCCAGCAGCCAAGTGGGGACTAGCGGTTCCTCCTACGAGCAGTACTTC. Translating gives CASSQVGTSGSSYEQYF.

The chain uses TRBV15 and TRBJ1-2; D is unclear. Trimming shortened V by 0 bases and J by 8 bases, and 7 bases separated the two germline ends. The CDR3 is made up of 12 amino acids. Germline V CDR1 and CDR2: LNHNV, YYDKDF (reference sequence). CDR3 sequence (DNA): TGTGCCACCAGCAGAGACTTGGGGGGCTACACCTTC. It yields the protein CATSRDLGGYTF.

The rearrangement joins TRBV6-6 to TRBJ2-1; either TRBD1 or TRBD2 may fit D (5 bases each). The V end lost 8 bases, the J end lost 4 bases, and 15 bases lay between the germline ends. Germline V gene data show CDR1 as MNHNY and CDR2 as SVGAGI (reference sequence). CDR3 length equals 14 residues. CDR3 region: CASDRDQSYNEQFF. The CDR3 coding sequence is TGTGCCAGCGACCGGGACCAGAGTTACAATGAGCAGTTCTTC.

CDR3 sequence (DNA): TGTGCCAGCAAGACAGTCCAAGAGACCCAGTACTTC. This gives the protein CASKTVQETQYF. V and J are TRBV7-2 and TRBJ2-5; TRBD1 is a possible D gene (5 bases). The ends were cut back, 7 bases at V and 1 base at J, with 7 bases in the middle. There are 12 residues in the CDR3. Germline CDR1 and CDR2: SGHTA and FQGNSA.

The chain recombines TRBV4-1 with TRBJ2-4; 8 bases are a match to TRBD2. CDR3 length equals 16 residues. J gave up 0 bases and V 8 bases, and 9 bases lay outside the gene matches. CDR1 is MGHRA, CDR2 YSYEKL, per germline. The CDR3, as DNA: TGCGCCAGCTCCATCGATCTAGCGGGAGCCAAAAACATTCAGTACTTC. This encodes CASSIDLAGAKNIQYF.

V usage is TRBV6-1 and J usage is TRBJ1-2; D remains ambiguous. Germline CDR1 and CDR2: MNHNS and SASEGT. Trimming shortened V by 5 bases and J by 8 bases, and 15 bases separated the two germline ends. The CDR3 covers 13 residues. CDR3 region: CASSPRSSHGYTF. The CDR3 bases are TGTGCCAGCAGTCCTAGATCTAGCCACGGCTACACCTTC.

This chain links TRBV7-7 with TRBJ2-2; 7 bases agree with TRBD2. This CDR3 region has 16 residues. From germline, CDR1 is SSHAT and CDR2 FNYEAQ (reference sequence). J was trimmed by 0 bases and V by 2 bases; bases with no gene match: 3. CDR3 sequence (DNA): TGTGCCAGCAGCTTAAGGCTAGCGGCGAACACCGGGGAGCTGTTTTTT. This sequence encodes CASSLRLAANTGELFF.

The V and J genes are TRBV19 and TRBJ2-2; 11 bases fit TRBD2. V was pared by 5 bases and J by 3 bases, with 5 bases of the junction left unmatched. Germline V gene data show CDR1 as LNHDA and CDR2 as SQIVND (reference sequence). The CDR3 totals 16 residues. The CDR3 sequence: CASSSRLAGYTGELFF. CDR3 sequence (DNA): TGTGCCAGTAGTTCCCGACTAGCGGGGTACACCGGGGAGCTGTTTTTT.